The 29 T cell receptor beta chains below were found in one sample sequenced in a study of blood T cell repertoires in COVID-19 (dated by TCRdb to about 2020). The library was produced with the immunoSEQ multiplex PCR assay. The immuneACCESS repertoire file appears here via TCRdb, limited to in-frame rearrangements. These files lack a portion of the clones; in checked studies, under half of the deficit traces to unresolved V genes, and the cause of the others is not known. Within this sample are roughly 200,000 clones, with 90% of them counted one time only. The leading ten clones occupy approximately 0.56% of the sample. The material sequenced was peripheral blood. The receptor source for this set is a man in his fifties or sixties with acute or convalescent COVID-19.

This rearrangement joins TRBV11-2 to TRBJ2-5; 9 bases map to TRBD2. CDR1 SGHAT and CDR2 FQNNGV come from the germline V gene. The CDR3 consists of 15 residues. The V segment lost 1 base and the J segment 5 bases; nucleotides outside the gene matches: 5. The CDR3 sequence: CASSLGSGGGETQYF. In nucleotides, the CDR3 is TGTGCCAGCAGCTTAGGTAGCGGGGGCGGGGAGACCCAGTACTTC. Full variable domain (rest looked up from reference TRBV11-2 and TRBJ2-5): EAGVAQSPRYKIIEKRQSVAFWCNPISGHATLYWYQQILGQGPKLLIQFQNNGVVDDSQLPKDRFSAERLKGVDSTLKIQPAKLEDSAVYLCASSLGSGGGETQYFGPGTRLLVL.

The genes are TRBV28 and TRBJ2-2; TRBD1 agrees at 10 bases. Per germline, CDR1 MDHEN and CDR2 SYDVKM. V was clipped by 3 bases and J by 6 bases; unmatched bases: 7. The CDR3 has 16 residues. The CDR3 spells CASSLSGQGSSGELFF. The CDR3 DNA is TGTGCCAGCAGTTTGTCGGGACAGGGGTCCTCCGGGGAGCTGTTTTTT.

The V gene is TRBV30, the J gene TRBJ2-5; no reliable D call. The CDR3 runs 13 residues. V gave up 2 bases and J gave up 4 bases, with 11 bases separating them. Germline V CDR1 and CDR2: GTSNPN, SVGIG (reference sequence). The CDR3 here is CAWSSMIVETQYF. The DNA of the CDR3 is TGTGCCTGGAGTTCTATGATAGTAGAGACCCAGTACTTC.

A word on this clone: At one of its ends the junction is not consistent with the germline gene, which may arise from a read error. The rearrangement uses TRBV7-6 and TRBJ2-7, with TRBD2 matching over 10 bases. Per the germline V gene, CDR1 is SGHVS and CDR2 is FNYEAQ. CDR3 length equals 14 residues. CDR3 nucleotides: TGTGCCAGCAGCCTAGCGGGAGTAATCTACGAGCAGTACTTC. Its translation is CASSLAGVIYEQYF.

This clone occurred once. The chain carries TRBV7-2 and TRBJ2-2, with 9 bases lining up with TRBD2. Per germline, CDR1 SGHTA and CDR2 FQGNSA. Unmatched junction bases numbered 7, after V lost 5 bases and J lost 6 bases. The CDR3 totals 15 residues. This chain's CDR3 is CASSASGRWAGELFF. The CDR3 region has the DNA TGTGCCAGCAGCGCGAGCGGGAGGTGGGCCGGGGAGCTGTTTTTT. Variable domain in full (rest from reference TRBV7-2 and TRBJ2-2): GAGVSQSPSNKVTEKGKDVELRCDPISGHTALYWYRQSLGQGLEFLIYFQGNSAPDKSGLPSDRFSAERTGGSVSTLTIQRTQQEDSAVYLCASSASGRWAGELFFGEGSRLTVL.

The DNA for the CDR3 is TGTGCCAGCAGGGGACAGACCCATCCGATTAGTTACAATGAGCAGTTCTTC. Translation: CASRGQTHPISYNEQFF. V and J are TRBV9 and TRBJ2-1; 7 bases line up with TRBD1. This CDR3 contains 17 residues. Per the germline V gene, CDR1 is SGDLS and CDR2 is YYNGEE. With V trimmed by 5 bases and J by 4 bases, 15 bases remained unmatched.

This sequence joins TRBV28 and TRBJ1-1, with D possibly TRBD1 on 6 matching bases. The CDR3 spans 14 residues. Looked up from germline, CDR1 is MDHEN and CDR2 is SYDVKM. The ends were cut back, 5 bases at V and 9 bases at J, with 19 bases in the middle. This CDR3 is CASSLKQGTRQAFF. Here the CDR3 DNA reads TGTGCCAGCAGTCTCAAACAAGGGACACGTCAAGCTTTCTTT.

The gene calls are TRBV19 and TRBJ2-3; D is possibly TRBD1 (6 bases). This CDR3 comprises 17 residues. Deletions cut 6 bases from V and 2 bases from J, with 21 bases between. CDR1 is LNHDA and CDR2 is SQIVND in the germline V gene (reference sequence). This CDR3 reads CASRPSSGWGPTDTQYF. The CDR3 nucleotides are TGTGCCAGTAGGCCATCCTCGGGATGGGGGCCCACAGATACGCAGTATTTT.

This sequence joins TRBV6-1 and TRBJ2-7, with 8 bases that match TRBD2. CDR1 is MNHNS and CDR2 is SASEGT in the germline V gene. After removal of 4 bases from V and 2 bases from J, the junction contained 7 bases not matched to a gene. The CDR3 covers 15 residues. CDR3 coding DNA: TGTGCCAGCAGTGGAAAGCGGGAGACCCCCTACGAGCAGTACTTC. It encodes CASSGKRETPYEQYF.

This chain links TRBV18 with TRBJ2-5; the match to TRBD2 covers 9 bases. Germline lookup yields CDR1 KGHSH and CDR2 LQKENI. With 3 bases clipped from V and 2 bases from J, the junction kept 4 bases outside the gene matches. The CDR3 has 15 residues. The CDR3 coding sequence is TGTGCCAGCTCACCTACTAGCGGGTATCAAGAGACCCAGTACTTC. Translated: CASSPTSGYQETQYF.

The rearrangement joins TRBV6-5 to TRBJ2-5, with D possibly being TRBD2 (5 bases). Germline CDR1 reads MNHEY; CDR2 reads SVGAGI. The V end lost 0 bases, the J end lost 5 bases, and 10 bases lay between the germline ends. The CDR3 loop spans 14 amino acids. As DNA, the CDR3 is TGTGCCAGCAGTTACTCGAGAGGGAAGGAGACCCAGTACTTC. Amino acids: CASSYSRGKETQYF.

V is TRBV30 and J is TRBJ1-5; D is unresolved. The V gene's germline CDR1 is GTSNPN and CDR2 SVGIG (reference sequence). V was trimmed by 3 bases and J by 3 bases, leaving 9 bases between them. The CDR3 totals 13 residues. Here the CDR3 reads CAWSVDINQPQHF. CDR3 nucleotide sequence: TGTGCCTGGAGCGTTGACATCAATCAGCCCCAGCATTTT.

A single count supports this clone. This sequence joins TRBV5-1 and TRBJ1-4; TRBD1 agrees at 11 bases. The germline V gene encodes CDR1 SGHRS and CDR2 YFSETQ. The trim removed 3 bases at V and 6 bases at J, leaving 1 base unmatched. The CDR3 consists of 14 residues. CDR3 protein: CASSWDRGDEKLFF. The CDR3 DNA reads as TGCGCCAGCAGCTGGGACAGGGGGGATGAAAAACTGTTTTTT.

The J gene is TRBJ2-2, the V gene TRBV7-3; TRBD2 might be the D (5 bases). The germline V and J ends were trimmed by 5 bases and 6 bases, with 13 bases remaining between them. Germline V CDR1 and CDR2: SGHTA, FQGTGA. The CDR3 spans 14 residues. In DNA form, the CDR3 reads TGTGCCAGCAGCCTCGGGGTGACATCCGGGGAGCTGTTTTTT. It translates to CASSLGVTSGELFF. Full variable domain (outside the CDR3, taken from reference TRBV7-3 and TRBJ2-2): GAGVSQTPSNKVTEKGKYVELRCDPISGHTALYWYRQSLGQGPEFLIYFQGTGAADDSGLPNDRFFAVRPEGSVSTLKIQRTERGDSAVYLCASSLGVTSGELFFGEGSRLTVL.

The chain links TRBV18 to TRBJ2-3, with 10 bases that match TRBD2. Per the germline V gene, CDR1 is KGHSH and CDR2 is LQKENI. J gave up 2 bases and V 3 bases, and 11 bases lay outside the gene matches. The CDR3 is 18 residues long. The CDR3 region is CASSPQASGSSVTDTQYF. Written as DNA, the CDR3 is TGTGCCAGCTCACCTCAGGCTAGCGGGAGTTCGGTCACAGATACGCAGTATTTT.

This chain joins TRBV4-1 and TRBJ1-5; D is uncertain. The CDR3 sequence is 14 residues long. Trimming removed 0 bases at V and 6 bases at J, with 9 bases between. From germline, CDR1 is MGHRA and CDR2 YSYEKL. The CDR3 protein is CASSQDLRGQPQHF. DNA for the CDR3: TGCGCCAGCAGCCAAGATTTGCGGGGTCAGCCCCAGCATTTT.

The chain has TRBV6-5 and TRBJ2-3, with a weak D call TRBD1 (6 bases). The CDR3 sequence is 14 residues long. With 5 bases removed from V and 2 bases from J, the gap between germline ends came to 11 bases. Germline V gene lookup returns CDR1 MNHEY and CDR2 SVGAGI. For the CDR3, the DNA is TGTGCCAGCAGTCGAAGACAGGTCACAGATACGCAGTATTTT. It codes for CASSRRQVTDTQYF.

The CDR3 bases are TGTGCCAGCAGCCCCCATGGGGGGGGTGACTATGGCTACACCTTC. Translation gives CASSPHGGGDYGYTF. The V and J genes are TRBV5-4 and TRBJ1-2, with a weak D call TRBD1 (5 bases). The length of the CDR3 is 15 residues. CDR1 and CDR2 (germline): SGHNT, YYREEE (reference sequence). V was cut by 4 bases and J by 3 bases, with 16 bases left in between.

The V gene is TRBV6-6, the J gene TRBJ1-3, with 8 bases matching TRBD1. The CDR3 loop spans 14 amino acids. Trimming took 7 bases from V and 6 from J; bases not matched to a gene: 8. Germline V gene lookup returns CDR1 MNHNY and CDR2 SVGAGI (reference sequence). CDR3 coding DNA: TGTGCCAGCAAGATCGGACAGGGTCAAAACACCATATATTTT. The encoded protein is CASKIGQGQNTIYF.

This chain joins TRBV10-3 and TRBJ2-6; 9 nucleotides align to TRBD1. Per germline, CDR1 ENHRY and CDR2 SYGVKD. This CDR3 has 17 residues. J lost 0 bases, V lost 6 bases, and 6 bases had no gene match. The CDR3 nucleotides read TGTGCCATCAGGGGGACAGGGCCTCGCTCTGGGGCCAACGTCCTGACTTTC. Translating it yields CAIRGTGPRSGANVLTF.

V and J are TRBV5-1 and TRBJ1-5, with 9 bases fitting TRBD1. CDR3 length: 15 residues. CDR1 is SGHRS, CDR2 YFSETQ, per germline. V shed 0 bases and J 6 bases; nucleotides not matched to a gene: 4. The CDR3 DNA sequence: TGCGCCAGCAGCTTGGCCGGACAGGGGCTTCAGCCCCAGCATTTT. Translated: CASSLAGQGLQPQHF.

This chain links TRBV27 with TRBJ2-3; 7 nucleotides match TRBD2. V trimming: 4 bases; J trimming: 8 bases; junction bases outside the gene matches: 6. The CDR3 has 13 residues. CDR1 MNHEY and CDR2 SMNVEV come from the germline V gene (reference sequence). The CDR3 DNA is TGTGCCAGCAGTTCCACTAGCGTCGGTACGCAGTATTTT. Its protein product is CASSSTSVGTQYF.

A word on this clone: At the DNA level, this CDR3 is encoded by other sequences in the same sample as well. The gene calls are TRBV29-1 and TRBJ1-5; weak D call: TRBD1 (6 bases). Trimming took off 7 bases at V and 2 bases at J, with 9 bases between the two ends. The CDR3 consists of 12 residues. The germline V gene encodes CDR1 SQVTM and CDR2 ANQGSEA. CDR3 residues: CSARQGNQPQHF. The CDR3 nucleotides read TGCAGCGCGCGACAGGGCAATCAGCCCCAGCATTTT.

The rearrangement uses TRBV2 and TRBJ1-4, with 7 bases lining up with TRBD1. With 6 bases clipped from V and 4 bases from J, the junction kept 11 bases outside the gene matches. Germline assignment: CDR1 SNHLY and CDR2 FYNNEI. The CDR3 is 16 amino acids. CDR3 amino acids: CASRTRPGGYNEKLFF. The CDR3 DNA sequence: TGTGCCAGCAGGACCCGTCCAGGGGGATATAATGAAAAACTGTTTTTT.

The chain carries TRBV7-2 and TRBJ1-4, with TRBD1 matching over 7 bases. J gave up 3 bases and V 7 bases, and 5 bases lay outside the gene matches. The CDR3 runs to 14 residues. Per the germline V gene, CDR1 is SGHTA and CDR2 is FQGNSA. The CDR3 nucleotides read TGTGCCAGCAACCCGGGACAGCCTAATGAAAAACTGTTTTTT. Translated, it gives CASNPGQPNEKLFF.

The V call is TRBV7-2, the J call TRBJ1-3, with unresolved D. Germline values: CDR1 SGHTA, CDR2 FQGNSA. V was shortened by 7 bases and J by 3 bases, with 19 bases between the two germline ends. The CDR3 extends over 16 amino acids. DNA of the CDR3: TGTGCCAGCACCCCGTCGAGAACCGCTCTTGGAAACACCATATATTTT. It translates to CASTPSRTALGNTIYF.

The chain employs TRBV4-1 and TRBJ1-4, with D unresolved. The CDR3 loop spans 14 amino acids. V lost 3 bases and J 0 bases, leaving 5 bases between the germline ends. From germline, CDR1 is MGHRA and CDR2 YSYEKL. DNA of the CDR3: TGCGCCAGCAGCCACGGTGCAACTAATGAAAAACTGTTTTTT. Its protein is CASSHGATNEKLFF.

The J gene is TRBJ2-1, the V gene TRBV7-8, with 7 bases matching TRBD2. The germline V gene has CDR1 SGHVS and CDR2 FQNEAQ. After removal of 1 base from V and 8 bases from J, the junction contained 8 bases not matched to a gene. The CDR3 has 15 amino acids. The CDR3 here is CASSLVLREPHEQFF. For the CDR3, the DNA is TGTGCCAGCAGCTTAGTCTTGCGGGAGCCCCATGAGCAGTTCTTC.

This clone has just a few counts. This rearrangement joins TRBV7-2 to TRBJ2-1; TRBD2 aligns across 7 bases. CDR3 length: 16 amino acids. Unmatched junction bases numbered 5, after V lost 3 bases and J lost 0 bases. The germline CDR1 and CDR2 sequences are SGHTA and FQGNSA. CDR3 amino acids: CASSFTGGGSYNEQFF. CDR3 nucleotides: TGTGCCAGCAGCTTCACGGGGGGAGGCTCCTACAATGAGCAGTTCTTC. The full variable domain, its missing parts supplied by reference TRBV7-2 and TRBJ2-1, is GAGVSQSPSNKVTEKGKDVELRCDPISGHTALYWYRQSLGQGLEFLIYFQGNSAPDKSGLPSDRFSAERTGGSVSTLTIQRTQQEDSAVYLCASSFTGGGSYNEQFFGPGTRLTVL.